The sequence of this T cell receptor (beta chain) was determined in a study of CD4+ T cells in melanoma. General study findings and limits: A reported correlation linked neoantigen-specific CD4+ T cells to CD8+, macrophage and B cell function. Diverse differentiation states were reported for melanoma neoantigen-specific CD4+ T cells.

Repertoires were generated with immunoSEQ multiplex PCR, while TCRdb's copy carries only in-frame clones and drops some. Of roughly 10,000 clones in the sample, roughly two thirds were seen once. The germline V and J ends were trimmed by 7 bases and 0 bases, with 12 bases remaining between them. Germline V gives CDR1 MNHEY, CDR2 SVGAGI. This CDR3 has 14 residues. Details on this clone: Its antigen is as yet unknown.

The material sequenced was cells from a culture (not recorded whether cultured in vitro). The sequence was collected from a human donor with melanoma. The chain combines TRBV6-5 with TRBJ1-1, with no clear D. The CDR3 loop is CASTYLAMNTEAFF. The CDR3 region has the DNA TGTGCCAGCACGTATTTGGCAATGAACACTGAAGCTTTCTTT.